Listed below are T cell receptor beta chains from one sample, sequenced in a study of CD8 T cells in ankylosing spondylitis. Via MiXCR, TCRdb re-called the 5' RACE reads, giving one row per CDR3 protein. The sample lists hundreds of thousands of distinct CDR3 sequences; approximately 12% were seen once. Sequenced sample: blood, either unsorted or a sorted T cell fraction (not recorded which). Receptor source: a male donor with ankylosing spondylitis. CDR3s include the opening cysteine and the closing phenylalanine or tryptophan. The order of the fields is clone size, D gene, J gene, V gene, CDR3 protein, CDR3 DNA. A D gene is named only where the DNA matches it firmly. Size values are once, few and many counts, or a class for expanded clones, and some rows have none.

few,TRBD2,TRBJ2-7,TRBV4-2,CASSHPGTINEQYF,TGTGCCAGCAGCCACCCCGGGACTATCAACGAGCAGTACTTC
few,-,TRBJ2-7,TRBV4-1,CASSQRLGFEQYF,TGCGCCAGCAGCCAACGACTAGGATTTGAGCAGTACTTC
many,TRBD2,TRBJ2-3,TRBV18,CASSPPGLGPDTQYF,TGTGCCAGCTCCCCGCCGGGACTAGGGCCAGATACGCAGTATTTT
few,-,TRBJ2-7,TRBV20-1,CSLVRLGTLYEQYF,TGCAGTCTCGTTCGTCTGGGGACCCTCTACGAGCAGTACTTC
-,TRBD1,TRBJ1-1,TRBV6-1,CASSEARGFGTEAFF,TGTGCCAGCAGTGAAGCCAGGGGGTTCGGCACTGAAGCTTTCTTT
few,TRBD1,TRBJ2-1,TRBV7-9,CASSWGQGSTDEQFF,TGTGCCAGCAGCTGGGGACAGGGGAGTACGGATGAGCAGTTCTTC
-,-,TRBJ2-3,TRBV7-2,CASSRGRGDTQYF,TGTGCCAGCAGCAGAGGACGTGGAGATACGCAGTATTTT
many,-,TRBJ2-3,TRBV7-3,CASSPWGPDTQYF,TGTGCCAGCAGCCCGTGGGGGCCAGATACGCAGTATTTT
many,TRBD1,TRBJ2-5,TRBV5-1,CASTEQGALTETQYF,TGCGCCAGCACCGAACAGGGGGCGCTCACAGAGACCCAGTACTTC
-,-,TRBJ1-5,TRBV12-3/TRBV12-4,CASSLGTSSFSNQPQHF,TGTGCCAGCAGTTTAGGGACAAGCAGTTTTAGCAATCAGCCCCAGCATTTT
many,-,TRBJ2-1,TRBV5-1,CASSFRGMGYNEQFF,TGCGCCAGCAGCTTCCGAGGGATGGGCTACAATGAGCAGTTCTTC
-,TRBD2,TRBJ2-7,TRBV7-2,CASSSWTSPGSYEQYF,TGTGCCAGCAGCTCCTGGACTAGTCCTGGCTCCTACGAGCAGTACTTC
many,-,TRBJ1-5,TRBV28,CASLSRGTYSNQPQHF,TGTGCCAGCCTATCCCGGGGGACATATAGCAATCAGCCCCAGCATTTT
-,-,TRBJ2-7,TRBV5-1,CASSWDSRSYEQYF,TGCGCCAGCAGCTGGGACTCCCGATCCTACGAGCAGTACTTC
few,-,TRBJ1-1,TRBV5-1,CASRKSPTENTEAFF,TGCGCCAGCAGAAAATCCCCAACAGAGAACACTGAAGCTTTCTTT
few,-,TRBJ1-1,TRBV7-8,CASSGRQVRREAFF,TGTGCCAGCAGCGGACGACAAGTCCGAAGGGAAGCTTTCTTT
-,-,TRBJ2-1,TRBV20-1,CSARGGGPYNEQFF,TGCAGTGCTAGAGGAGGCGGACCCTACAATGAGCAGTTCTTC
few,-,TRBJ2-2,TRBV19,CASRTHRTGELFF,TGTGCCAGTAGGACTCACAGGACCGGGGAGCTGTTTTTT
-,-,TRBJ2-5,TRBV20-1,CSAPRDLETQYF,TGCAGTGCTCCAAGAGACCTGGAGACCCAGTACTTC
few,-,TRBJ2-7,TRBV2,CASSDRDQTQYF,TGTGCCAGCAGTGACCGGGACCAAACGCAGTACTTC
few,-,TRBJ2-1,TRBV18,CASSPPGALTYNEQFF,TGTGCCAGCTCACCACCAGGGGCCCTGACATACAATGAGCAGTTCTTC
few,-,TRBJ1-2,TRBV6-5,CASSYGGLGYGYTF,TGTGCCAGCAGTTACGGCGGGCTAGGGTATGGCTACACCTTC
few,-,TRBJ1-2,TRBV20-1,CSAAKGPNYGYTF,TGCAGTGCGGCGAAGGGGCCTAACTATGGCTACACCTTC
few,TRBD1,TRBJ2-5,TRBV7-9,CASSTDRGVQETQYF,TGTGCCAGCAGCACGGACAGGGGCGTCCAAGAGACCCAGTACTTC
-,-,TRBJ2-1,TRBV15,CATSRVPSSYNEQFF,TGTGCCACCAGCAGAGTTCCCAGCTCCTACAATGAGCAGTTCTTC
-,-,TRBJ1-2,TRBV14,CASSQDIIGGYGYTF,TGTGCCAGCAGCCAGGACATAATTGGGGGCTATGGCTACACCTTC
-,-,TRBJ1-3,TRBV7-6,CASSFSGLNSGNTIYF,TGTGCCAGCAGCTTCTCGGGACTGAACTCTGGAAACACCATATATTTT
-,-,TRBJ2-3,TRBV7-2,CASSLALTSGAEADTQYF,TGTGCCAGCAGCTTAGCGCTGACCTCTGGGGCCGAGGCAGATACGCAGTATTTT
many,-,TRBJ2-7,TRBV20-1,CSASDRTYEQYF,TGCAGTGCTTCGGACAGAACCTACGAGCAGTACTTC
few,-,TRBJ1-1,TRBV4-3,CASSQDRGVEAFF,TGCGCCAGCAGCCAAGATCGGGGAGTCGAAGCTTTCTTT
many,TRBD1,TRBJ1-2,TRBV20-1,CSATGGTNYGYTF,TGCAGTGCTACAGGGGGCACTAACTATGGCTACACCTTC
few,-,TRBJ1-1,TRBV7-6,CASSSTGRGGETEAFF,TGTGCCAGCAGCTCTACGGGACGGGGGGGAGAGACTGAAGCTTTCTTT
few,TRBD2,TRBJ2-1,TRBV5-1,CASSPAGGLYNEQFF,TGCGCCAGCAGCCCGGCGGGGGGGTTATACAATGAGCAGTTCTTC
-,TRBD2,TRBJ2-1,TRBV6-5,CASSSLGLAGHSNEQFF,TGTGCCAGCAGTTCACTGGGACTAGCGGGGCACTCCAATGAGCAGTTCTTC
few,TRBD1,TRBJ1-2,TRBV15,CATSRDTGGVYGYTF,TGTGCCACCAGCAGAGATACAGGGGGCGTCTATGGCTACACCTTC
few,TRBD1,TRBJ2-1,TRBV10-3,CAISEKGAEDEQFF,TGTGCCATCAGTGAGAAGGGGGCCGAGGATGAGCAGTTCTTC
-,-,TRBJ2-7,TRBV6-1,CASSSAPATYEQYF,TGTGCCAGCAGCTCCGCCCCGGCTACCTACGAGCAGTACTTC
few,-,TRBJ1-1,TRBV7-2,CASSLWGIKAFF,TGTGCCAGCAGCTTATGGGGAATTAAAGCTTTCTTT
-,-,TRBJ1-1,TRBV2,CASSGLTGTGTEAFF,TGTGCCAGCAGTGGTTTGACGGGGACGGGCACTGAAGCTTTCTTT
-,-,TRBJ2-2,TRBV20-1,CSARDRFRTGYTGELFF,TGCAGTGCTAGAGACCGCTTCCGGACGGGATACACCGGGGAGCTGTTTTTT
-,-,TRBJ2-7,TRBV7-9,CASSLVVSEQYF,TGTGCCAGCAGCTTAGTGGTAAGCGAGCAGTACTTC